The following is a TCR beta chain sequence with its context. The table lists this clone with a count of one. Its antigen is unknown. Base qualities are missing; no much larger clone stands one base away. This sample is drawn from a study of chemoradiotherapy in HPV16-positive cancers (dated by TCRdb to the early 2020s). Background on the whole study: Candidate HPV-specific T-cell clones and common TCR motifs were defined by functional T-cell assays performed on cells from two HPV16-positive patients. The study set out to ask whether T-cell immunity against the HPV oncoproteins E6 and E7 changes over the course of chemoradiotherapy and whether that immunity affects survival. Next, the candidate HPV-specific TCRs and motifs were followed in TCR repertoires from over 85 patients with HPV-related cancers.

The trim is 4 bases for V and 6 bases for J, with a gap of 9 bases between the germline ends. From its cysteine to its phenylalanine, the CDR3 spans 11 amino acids. The sequence is cut down to CDR3 DNA, 33 bases in frame from base 1. CDR1 and CDR2 are drawn from the germline V gene: SQVTM, ANQGSEA. Here is what the overall study found, with its caveats: Expansion of candidate HPV-specific clones and E7-related TCR motifs was observed in the tumor microenvironment during treatment, whereas no such expansion was observed for non-HPV-specific T cells. Only a couple of HPV16-positive patients were used to derive the functional definition of HPV-specific T cells, and the survival association was reported for HPV16-positive patients. Among HPV16-positive patients, expansion of HPV-responsive T cells during chemoradiotherapy was associated with better recurrence-free survival.

Libraries were prepared through the immunoSEQ multiplex PCR assay. TCRdb mirrors the immuneACCESS table, restricted to in-frame sequences. Some clones are absent from its copies; in checked studies, under half trace to an unresolved V gene, and the reason for the others is unknown. The sample has roughly 4,600 clones on record, roughly nine tenths of them singletons. Of the sample, approximately 8% is held by the ten largest clones. Repertoires were sampled repeatedly over the course of chemoradiotherapy, so clonal expansion could be followed in the tumor microenvironment. The specimen comprised tumor tissue, sampled from a patient who underwent chemoradiotherapy. The V and J segments used are TRBV29-1 and TRBJ1-2; perhaps TRBD1 is the D gene, with 5 bases matching. The sequence came from a human donor with HPV-associated anogenital cancer. The sequenced DNA is TGCAGCGTTGGGGGGTTAGATGGCTACACCTTC. This yields the protein CSVGGLDGYTF.